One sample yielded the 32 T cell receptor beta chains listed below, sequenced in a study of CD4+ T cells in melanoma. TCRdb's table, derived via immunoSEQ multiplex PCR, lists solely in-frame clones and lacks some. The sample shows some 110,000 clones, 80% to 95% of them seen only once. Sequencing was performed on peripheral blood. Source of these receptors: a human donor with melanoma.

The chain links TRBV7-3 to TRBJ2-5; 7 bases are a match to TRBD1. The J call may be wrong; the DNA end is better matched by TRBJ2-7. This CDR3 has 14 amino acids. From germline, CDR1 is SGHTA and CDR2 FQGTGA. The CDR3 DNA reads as TGTGCCAGCAGCCCCCGACAGGGTGGTTCCGAGCAGTACTTC. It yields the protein CASSPRQGGSEQYF.

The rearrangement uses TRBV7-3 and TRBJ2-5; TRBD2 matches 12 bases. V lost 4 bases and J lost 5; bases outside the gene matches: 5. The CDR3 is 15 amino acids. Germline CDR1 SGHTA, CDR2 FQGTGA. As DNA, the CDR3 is TGTGCCAGCAGCTCGACTAGCGGGAGCGGGGAGACCCAGTACTTC. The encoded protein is CASSSTSGSGETQYF.

CDR3 amino acids: CASSPQAGETQYF. The CDR3 region has the DNA TGTGCCAGCTCACCACAAGCTGGAGAGACCCAGTACTTC. V gene TRBV18 combines with J gene TRBJ2-5; no definite D call. Germline CDR1 reads KGHSH; CDR2 reads LQKENI. This CDR3 spans 13 amino acids. The ends were cut back, 1 base at V and 4 bases at J, with 7 bases in the middle.

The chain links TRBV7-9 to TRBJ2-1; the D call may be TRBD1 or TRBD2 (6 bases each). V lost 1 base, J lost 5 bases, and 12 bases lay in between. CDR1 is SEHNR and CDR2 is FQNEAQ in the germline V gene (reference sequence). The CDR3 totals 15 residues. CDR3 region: CASSLVRGANNEQFF. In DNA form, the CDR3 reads TGTGCCAGCAGCTTAGTTAGGGGGGCCAACAATGAGCAGTTCTTC.

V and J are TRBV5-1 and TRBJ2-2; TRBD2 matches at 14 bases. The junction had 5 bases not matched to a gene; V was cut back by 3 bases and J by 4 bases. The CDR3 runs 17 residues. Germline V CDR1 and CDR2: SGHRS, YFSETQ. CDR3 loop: CASSSGLAGDSTGELFF. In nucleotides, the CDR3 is TGCGCCAGCAGCTCGGGACTAGCGGGAGACAGCACCGGGGAGCTGTTTTTT.

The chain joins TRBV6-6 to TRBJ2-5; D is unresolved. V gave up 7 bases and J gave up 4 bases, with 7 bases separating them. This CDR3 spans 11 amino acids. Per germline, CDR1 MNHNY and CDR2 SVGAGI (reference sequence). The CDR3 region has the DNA TGTGCCAGCACCTCTAGAGAGACCCAGTACTTC. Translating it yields CASTSRETQYF.

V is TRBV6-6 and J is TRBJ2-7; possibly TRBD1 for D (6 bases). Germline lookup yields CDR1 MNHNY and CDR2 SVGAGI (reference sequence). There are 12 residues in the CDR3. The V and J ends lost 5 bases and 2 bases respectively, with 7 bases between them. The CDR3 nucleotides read TGTGCCAGCAGTCAGGGGACCTACGAGCAGTACTTC. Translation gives CASSQGTYEQYF.

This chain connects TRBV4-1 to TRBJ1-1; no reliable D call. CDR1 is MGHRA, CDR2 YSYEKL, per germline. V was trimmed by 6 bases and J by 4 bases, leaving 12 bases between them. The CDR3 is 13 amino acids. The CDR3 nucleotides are TGCGCCAGCAGTTACCTTGGGCGCACTGAAGCTTTCTTT. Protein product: CASSYLGRTEAFF.

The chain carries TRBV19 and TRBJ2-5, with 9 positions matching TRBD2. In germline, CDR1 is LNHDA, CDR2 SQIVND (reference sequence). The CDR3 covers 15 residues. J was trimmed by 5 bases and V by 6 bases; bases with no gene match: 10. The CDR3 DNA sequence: TGTGCCAGTAGCGCGGGGGGGCAGGGAGTCGAGACCCAGTACTTC. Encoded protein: CASSAGGQGVETQYF.

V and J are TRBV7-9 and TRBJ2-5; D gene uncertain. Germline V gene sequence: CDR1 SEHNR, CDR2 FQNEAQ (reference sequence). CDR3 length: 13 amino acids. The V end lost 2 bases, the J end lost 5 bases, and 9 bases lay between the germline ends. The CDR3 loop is CASSLRVRETQYF. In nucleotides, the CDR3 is TGTGCCAGCAGCTTACGGGTTAGGGAGACCCAGTACTTC.

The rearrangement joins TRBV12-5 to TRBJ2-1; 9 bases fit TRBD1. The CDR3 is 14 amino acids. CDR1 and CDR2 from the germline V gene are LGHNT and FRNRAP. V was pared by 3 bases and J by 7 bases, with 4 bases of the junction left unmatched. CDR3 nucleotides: TGTGCTAGTGGTTTCCGACAGGGGGAGAATGAGCAGTTCTTC. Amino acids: CASGFRQGENEQFF.

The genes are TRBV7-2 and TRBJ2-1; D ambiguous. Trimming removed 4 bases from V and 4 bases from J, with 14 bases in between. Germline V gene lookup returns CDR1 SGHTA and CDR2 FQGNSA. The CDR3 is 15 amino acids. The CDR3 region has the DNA TGTGCCAGCAGCTCAGGACCGCAATCGTACAATGAGCAGTTCTTC. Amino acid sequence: CASSSGPQSYNEQFF.

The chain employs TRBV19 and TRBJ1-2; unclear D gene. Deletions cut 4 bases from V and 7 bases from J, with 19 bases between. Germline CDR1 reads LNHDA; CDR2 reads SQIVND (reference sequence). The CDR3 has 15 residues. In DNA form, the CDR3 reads TGTGCCAGTAGTACGGGCAGGCGCACTTTCGGTGGCTACACCTTC. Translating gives CASSTGRRTFGGYTF.

The CDR3 DNA is TGTGCCAGCAGCCAAGACAGGGGCACTGAAGCTTTCTTT. It yields the protein CASSQDRGTEAFF. The rearrangement links TRBV13 to TRBJ1-1, with 8 bases identical to TRBD1. Germline lookup yields CDR1 PRHDT and CDR2 FYEKMQ (reference sequence). The CDR3 has 13 amino acids. Trimming cost V 5 bases and J 4 bases; bases outside gene matches: 3.

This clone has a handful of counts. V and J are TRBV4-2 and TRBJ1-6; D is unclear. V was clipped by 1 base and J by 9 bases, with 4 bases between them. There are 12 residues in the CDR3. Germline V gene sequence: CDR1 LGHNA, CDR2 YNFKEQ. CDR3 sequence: CASSQGVSPLHF. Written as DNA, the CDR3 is TGTGCCAGCAGCCAAGGGGTTTCACCCCTCCACTTT.

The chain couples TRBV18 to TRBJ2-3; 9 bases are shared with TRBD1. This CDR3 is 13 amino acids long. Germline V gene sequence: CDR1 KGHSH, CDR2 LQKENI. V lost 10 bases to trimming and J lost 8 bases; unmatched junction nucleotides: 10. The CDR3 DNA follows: TGTGCCACCGCGGGGGACAGGGAAGGTACGCAGTATTTT. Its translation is CATAGDREGTQYF.

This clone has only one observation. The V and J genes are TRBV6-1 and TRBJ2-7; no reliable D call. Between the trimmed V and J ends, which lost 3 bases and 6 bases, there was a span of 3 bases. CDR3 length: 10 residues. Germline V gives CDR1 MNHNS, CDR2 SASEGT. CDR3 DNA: TGTGCCAGCAGTGAGCTCGAGCAGTACTTC. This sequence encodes CASSELEQYF.

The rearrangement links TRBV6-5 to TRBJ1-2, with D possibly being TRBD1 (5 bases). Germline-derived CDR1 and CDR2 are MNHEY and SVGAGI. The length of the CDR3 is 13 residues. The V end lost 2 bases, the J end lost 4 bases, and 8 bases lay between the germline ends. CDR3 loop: CASSYGGFYGYTF. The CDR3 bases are TGTGCCAGCAGTTACGGGGGGTTCTATGGCTACACCTTC.

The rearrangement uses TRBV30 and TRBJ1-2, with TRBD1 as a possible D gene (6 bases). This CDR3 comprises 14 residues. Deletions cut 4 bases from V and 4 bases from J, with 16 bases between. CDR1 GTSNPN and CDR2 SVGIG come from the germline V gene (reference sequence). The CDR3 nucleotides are TGTGCCTGGAACCTTCAGGGGACCCCCTATGGCTACACCTTC. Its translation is CAWNLQGTPYGYTF.

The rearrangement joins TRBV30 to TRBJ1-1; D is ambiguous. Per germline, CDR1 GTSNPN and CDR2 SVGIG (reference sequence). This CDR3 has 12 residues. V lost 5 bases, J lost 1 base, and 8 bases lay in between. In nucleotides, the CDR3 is TGTGCCTGGTCTAGGGCGAACACTGAAGCTTTCTTT. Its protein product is CAWSRANTEAFF.

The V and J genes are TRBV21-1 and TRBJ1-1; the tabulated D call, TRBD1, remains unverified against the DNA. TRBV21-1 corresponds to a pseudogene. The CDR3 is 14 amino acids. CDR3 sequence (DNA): TGTGCCACAGACAGGGGGCAGTTGAACACTGAAGCTTTCTTT. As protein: CATDRGQLNTEAFF.

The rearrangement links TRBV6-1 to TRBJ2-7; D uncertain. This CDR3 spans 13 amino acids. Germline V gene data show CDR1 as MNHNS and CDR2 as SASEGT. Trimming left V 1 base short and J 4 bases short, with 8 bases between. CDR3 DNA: TGTGCCAGCAGTGAAGGTTGGAGTTACGAGCAGTACTTC. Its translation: CASSEGWSYEQYF.

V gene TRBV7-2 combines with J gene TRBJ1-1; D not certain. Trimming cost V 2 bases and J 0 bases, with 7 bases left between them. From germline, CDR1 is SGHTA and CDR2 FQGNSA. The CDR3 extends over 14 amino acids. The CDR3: CASSLSSVNTEAFF. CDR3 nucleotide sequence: TGTGCCAGCAGCTTAAGTTCCGTGAACACTGAAGCTTTCTTT.

CDR3 amino acids: CASSLPYTGELFF. The CDR3 DNA sequence: TGTGCCAGCAGCTTACCCTACACCGGGGAGCTGTTTTTT. The chain uses TRBV11-3 and TRBJ2-2; D is unclear. The CDR3 has 13 residues. CDR1 is SGHNT, CDR2 YENEEA, per germline. The V end was cut by 2 bases, the J end by 3 bases, with 4 bases between. The full variable domain, with the rest looked up from reference TRBV11-3 and TRBJ2-2, is EAGVVQSPRYKIIEKKQPVAFWCNPISGHNTLYWYLQNLGQGPELLIRYENEEAVDDSQLPKDRFSAERLKGVDSTLKIQPAELGDSAVYLCASSLPYTGELFFGEGSRLTVL.

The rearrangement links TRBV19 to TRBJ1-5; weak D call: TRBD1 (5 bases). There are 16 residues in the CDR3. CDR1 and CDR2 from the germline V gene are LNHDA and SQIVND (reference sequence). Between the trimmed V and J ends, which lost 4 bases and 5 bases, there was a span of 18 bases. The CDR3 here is CASSTRPRQPHQPQHF. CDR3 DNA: TGTGCCAGTAGTACCCGCCCCAGACAGCCGCATCAGCCCCAGCATTTT.

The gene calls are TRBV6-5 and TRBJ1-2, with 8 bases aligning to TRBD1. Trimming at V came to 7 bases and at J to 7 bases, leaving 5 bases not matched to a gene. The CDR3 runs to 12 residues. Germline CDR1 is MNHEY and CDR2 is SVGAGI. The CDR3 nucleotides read TGTGCCAGCACCCAGGGGGCGCGTGGCTACACCTTC. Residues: CASTQGARGYTF.

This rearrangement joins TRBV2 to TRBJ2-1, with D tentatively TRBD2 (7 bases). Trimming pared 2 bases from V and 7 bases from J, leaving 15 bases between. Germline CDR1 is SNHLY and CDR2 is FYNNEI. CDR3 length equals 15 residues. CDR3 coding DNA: TGTGCCAGCAGTGAATTGGGGGGGGCCTTAAATGAGCAGTTCTTC. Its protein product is CASSELGGALNEQFF.

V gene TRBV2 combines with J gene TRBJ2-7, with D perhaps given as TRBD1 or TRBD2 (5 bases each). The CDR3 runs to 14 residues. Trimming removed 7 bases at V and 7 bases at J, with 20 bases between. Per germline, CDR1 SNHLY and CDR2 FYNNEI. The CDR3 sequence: CASNAALPEGEQYF. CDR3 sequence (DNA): TGTGCCAGCAACGCGGCGCTACCCGAGGGGGAGCAGTACTTC. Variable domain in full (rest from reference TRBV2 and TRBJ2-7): EPEVTQTPSHQVTQMGQEVILRCVPISNHLYFYWYRQILGQKVEFLVSFYNNEISEKSEIFDDQFSVERPDGSNFTLKIRSTKLEDSAMYFCASNAALPEGEQYFGPGTRLTVT.

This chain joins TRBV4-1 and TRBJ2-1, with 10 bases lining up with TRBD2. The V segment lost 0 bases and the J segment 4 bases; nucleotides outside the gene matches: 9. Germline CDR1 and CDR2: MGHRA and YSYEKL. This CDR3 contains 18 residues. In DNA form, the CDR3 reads TGCGCCAGCAGCCAAGATCCCCGGACTAGCGGATTATACAATGAGCAGTTCTTC. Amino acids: CASSQDPRTSGLYNEQFF.

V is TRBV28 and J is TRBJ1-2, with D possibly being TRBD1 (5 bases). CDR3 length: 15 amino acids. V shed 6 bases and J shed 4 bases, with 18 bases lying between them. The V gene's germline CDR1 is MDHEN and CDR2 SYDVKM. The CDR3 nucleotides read TGTGCCAGCAGGCCCCGGGACGGTCGATCCTATGGCTACACCTTC. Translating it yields CASRPRDGRSYGYTF.

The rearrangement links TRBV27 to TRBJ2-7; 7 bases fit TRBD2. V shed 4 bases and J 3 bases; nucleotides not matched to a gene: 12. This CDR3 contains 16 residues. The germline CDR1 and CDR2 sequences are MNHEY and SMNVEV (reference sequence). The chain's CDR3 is CASSSPMAGVYYEQYF. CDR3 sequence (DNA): TGTGCCAGCAGTTCGCCTATGGCGGGGGTTTACTACGAGCAGTACTTC.

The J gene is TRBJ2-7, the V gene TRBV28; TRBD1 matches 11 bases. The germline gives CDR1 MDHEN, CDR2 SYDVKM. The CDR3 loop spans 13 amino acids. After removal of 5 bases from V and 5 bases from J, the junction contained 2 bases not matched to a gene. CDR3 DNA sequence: TGTGCCAGCAGTCCGGGACAGGGGGACGAGCAGTACTTC. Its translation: CASSPGQGDEQYF.